The clone carrying this T cell receptor (beta chain) has more than one count but fewer than ten. The antigen is not known. Treatment specified: oral pan-JAK inhibitor, 5-10 mg twice daily. The CDR3 consists of 16 residues. The germline V gene has CDR1 MGHRA and CDR2 YSYEKL. The V gene lost 0 bases and the J gene lost 8 bases, with 19 bases spanning the gap. This sample was included in a study of CD8+ T cells in alopecia areata. Study-wide points: Amid tofacitinib therapy, many expanded lesional clones stayed present in scalp and blood. Under tofacitinib, fewer expanded CD8+ clones appeared among the top 100 scalp clones.

cDNA reverse transcribed from extracted RNA served as the sequencing template. Profiled with immunoSEQ multiplex PCR; TCRdb holds only in-frame clones, not every one. The table records around 290,000 clones, 58% of them present only once. The starting material was CD4+ T cells sorted from blood, obtained at week 24, from a patient treated with tofacitinib. This sequence joins TRBV4-1 and TRBJ1-1; tentatively, D is TRBD1 (5 bases). The receptor's source is a human donor with alopecia areata. The chain's CDR3 is CASSQEKAPTRAEAFF. CDR3 bases: TGCGCCAGCAGCCAAGAAAAAGCTCCAACCAGGGCGGAAGCTTTCTTT.